This TCR beta chain was found in a study of blood T cell repertoires in COVID-19. With V trimmed by 0 bases and J by 9 bases, 5 bases remained unmatched. Germline CDR1 KGHSH, CDR2 LQKENI. CDR3 size: 16 residues. Libraries were prepared by immunoSEQ multiplex PCR; TCRdb keeps only in-frame clonotypes and omits some of them. The table records 100,000 to 150,000 clones, 84% of them present only once. Sequencing input: PBMCs or T cells enriched from blood (not recorded which). V usage is TRBV18 and J usage is TRBJ2-1; 13 positions agree with TRBD2. This receptor was identified in a woman in her 30s who had recovered from COVID-19. The CDR3 is CASSPPGLAGFGEQFF. The CDR3 DNA reads as TGTGCCAGCTCACCACCGGGACTAGCGGGATTCGGTGAGCAGTTCTTC.